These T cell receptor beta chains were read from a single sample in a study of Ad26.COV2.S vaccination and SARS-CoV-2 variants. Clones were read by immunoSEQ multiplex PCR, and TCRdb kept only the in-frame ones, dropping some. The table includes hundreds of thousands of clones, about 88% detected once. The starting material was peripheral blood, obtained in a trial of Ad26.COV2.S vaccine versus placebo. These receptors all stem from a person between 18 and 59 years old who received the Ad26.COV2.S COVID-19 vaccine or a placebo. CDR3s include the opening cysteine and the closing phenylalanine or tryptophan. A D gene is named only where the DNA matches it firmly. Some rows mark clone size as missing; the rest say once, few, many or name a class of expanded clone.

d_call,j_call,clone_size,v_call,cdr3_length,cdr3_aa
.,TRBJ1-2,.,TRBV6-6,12,CASSYSGGGYTF
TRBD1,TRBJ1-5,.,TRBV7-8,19,CASSLFRGQDRGGNQPQHF
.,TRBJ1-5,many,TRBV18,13,CASTPGNNQPQHF
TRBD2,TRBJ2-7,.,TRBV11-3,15,CASSLRREGGYEQYF
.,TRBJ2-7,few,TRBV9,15,CASSIGGAPSYEQYF
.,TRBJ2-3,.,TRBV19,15,CASSSPGTGTDTQYF
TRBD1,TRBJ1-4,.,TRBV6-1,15,CASIIWDRVREKLFF
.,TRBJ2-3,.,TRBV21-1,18,CASSKAPGRECPLDTQYF
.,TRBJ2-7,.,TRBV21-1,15,CASSKAGVLGYEQYF
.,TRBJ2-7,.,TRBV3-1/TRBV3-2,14,CASSWEAGAYEQYF
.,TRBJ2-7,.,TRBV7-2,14,CASSLQGRGYEQYF
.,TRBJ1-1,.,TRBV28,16,CASSTGKGGTSIGAFF
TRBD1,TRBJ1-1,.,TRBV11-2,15,CASRRQGARNTEAFF
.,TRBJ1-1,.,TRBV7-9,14,CASSPYPSNTEAFF
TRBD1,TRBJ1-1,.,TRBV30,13,CAWSEDRSREAFF
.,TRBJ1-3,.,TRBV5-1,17,CASSYGTTSFSGNTIYF
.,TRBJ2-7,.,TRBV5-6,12,CASSLALDEQYF
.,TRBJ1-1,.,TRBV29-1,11,CSSIKNTEAFF
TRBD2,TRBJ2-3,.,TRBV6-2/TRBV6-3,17,CASSYVASGGRAATQYF
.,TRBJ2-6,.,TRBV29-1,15,CSVAKPNSGANVLTF
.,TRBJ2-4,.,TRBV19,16,CASSLEGRGLWDIQYF
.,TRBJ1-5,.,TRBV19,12,CASSIFRQPQHF
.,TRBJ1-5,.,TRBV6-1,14,CASSPRTEPWSQHF
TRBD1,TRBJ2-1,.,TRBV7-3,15,CASSLGTGALNEQFF
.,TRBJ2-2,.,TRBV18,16,CASSPLGRENTGELFF
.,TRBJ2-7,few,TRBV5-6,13,CASSLEHSYEQYF
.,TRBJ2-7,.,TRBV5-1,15,CASSREGPNLYEQYF
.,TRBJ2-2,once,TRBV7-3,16,CASSSGWGGSAGELFF
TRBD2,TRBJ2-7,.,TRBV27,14,CASSTSGGAYEQYF
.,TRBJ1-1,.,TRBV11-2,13,CASSRTWNTEAFF
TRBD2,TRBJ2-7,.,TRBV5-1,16,CASSHSGTSGAYEQYF
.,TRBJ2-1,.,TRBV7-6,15,CASSRGGDRYNEQFF
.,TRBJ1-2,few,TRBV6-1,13,CASSEGPNYGYTF
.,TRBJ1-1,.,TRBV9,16,CASSVGPSLGDTEAFF
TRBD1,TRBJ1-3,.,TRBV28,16,CASIPDRGLTGNTIYF
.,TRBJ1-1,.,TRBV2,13,CASSLIENTEAFF
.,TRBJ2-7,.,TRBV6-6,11,CASSLGDEQYF
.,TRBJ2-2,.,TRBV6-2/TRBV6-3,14,CASSYSIEAGELFF
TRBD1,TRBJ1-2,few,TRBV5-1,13,CASRPTGANGYTF
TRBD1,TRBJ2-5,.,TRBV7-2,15,CASSPPGTGTETQYF
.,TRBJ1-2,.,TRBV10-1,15,CASIPGGVRDDGYTF
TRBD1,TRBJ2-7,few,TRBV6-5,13,CASSRTGFYEQYF
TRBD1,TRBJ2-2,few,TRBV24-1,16,CATSESTGGATGELFF
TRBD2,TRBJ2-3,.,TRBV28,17,CASSLSRLAGSTDTQYF
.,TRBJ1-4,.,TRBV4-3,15,CASSKRSGRGEKLFF
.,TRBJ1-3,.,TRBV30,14,CAWGGRLSGNTIYF
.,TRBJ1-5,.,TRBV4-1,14,CASSQAEARPPQHF
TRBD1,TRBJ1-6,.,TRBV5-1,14,CASSFDRGGSPLHF
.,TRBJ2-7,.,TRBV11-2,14,CASSLGGRLGEQYF
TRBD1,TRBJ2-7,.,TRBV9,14,CASSVKTGGGEQYF
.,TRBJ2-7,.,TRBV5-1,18,CASSFEPSGEITSYEQYF
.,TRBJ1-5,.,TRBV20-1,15,CSASSSGQINQPQHF
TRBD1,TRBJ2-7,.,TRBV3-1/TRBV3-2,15,CASSQEGQGAYEQYF
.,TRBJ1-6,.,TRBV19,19,CASSIVGPRGPEARSPLHF
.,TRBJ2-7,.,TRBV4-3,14,CASSQGGQSYEQYF